This T cell receptor (beta chain) was identified in a study of OX40 agonist ivuxolimab in advanced cancers. Study context: Patients were given ivuxolimab, an antibody that agonizes OX40 (CD134).

Sequencing used immunoSEQ multiplex PCR; TCRdb keeps in-frame clones, though not all of them. The data show about 23,000 clones, with about nine tenths seen just once and 30% to 35% held by the top ten. Germline V gene lookup returns CDR1 GTSNPN and CDR2 SVGIG (reference sequence). V lost 0 bases to trimming and J lost 7 bases; unmatched junction nucleotides: 7. This CDR3 is built from 15 residues. The chain is built from TRBV30 and TRBJ1-2, with 11 bases identical to TRBD1. The source was CD4+ or CD8+ T cells sorted from blood, collected in a trial of the OX40 agonist ivuxolimab. This TCR was sampled from an adult with an advanced solid tumor such as melanoma, head and neck, liver or kidney cancer. The CDR3 nucleotides read TGTGCCTGGAGTGTGGTGGACAGGGGGCATTCTGGCTACACCTTC. This gives the protein CAWSVVDRGHSGYTF.